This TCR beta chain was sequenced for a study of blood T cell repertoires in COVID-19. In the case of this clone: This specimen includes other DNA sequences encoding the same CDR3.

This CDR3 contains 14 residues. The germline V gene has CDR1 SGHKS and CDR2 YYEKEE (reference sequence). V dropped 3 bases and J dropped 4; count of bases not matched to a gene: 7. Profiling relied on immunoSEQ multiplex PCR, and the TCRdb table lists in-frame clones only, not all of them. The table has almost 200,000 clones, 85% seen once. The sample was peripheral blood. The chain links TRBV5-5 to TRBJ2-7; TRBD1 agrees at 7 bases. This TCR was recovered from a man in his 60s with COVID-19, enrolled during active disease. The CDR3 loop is CASSWRAGGYEQYF. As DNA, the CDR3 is TGTGCCAGCAGCTGGCGGGCAGGGGGATACGAGCAGTACTTC. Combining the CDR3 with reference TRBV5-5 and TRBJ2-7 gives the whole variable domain DAGVTQSPTHLIKTRGQQVTLRCSPISGHKSVSWYQQVLGQGPQFIFQYYEKEERGRGNFPDRFSARQFPNYSSELNVNALLLGDSALYLCASSWRAGGYEQYFGPGTRLTVT.